This paragraph covers one TCR beta chain sequence. Regarding time point: patch test 1, 2 weeks after DPC sensitization. Treatment denoted: therapeutic diphenylcyclopropenone sensitization with weekly scalp DPC. The source of the sample is a study of human T cells and chemical hapten exposure. Individual cDNA molecules received unique molecular identifiers in the library. Each CDR3 protein is one row after TCRdb ran MiXCR on the RACE reads. The data show fewer than 130,000 distinct CDR3 sequences, with more than 9.5% seen just once and approximately 4% held by the top ten. V was clipped by 0 bases and J by 1 base, with 12 bases between them. Germline CDR1 and CDR2: MDHEN and SYDVKM. The CDR3 is 16 amino acids.

The sample here was whole blood, taken in connection with sensitization to the hapten diphenylcyclopropenone (DPC). The sequence was obtained from a woman aged 40-49 years with alopecia areata. Some clones in this sample may be carry-over from other donors' samples. The chain recombines TRBV28 with TRBJ2-5; D perhaps matches TRBD2 (6 bases). The CDR3 bases are TGTGCCAGCAGTTTATGGCGGGATTGGGTCCAAGAGACCCAGTACTTC. Residues: CASSLWRDWVQETQYF.